Sequencing of this T cell receptor beta chain was carried out in a study of blood T cells in healthy people across ages. About the study: About one barcoded beta molecule was captured per two T cells (by template switching).

A sample-barcoded 5' primer and a J-beta primer mix were used in a second PCR of about 7 to 12 cycles. Every single cDNA molecule received a tag from a template-switch adaptor with 12 random nucleotides. One entry per CDR3 protein, called by TCRdb with MiXCR from the 5' RACE reads. The data hold around 870,000 distinct CDR3 sequences, with about 30% observed a single time. Between the trimmed V and J ends, which lost 5 bases and 0 bases, there was a span of 19 bases. The CDR3 sequence is 17 residues long. General study results and limits: Donor CMV status was unknown, possibly confounding expanded clonotype changes.

With respect to this clonotype: Its specificity is not known.

Sequencing used blood. The J gene is TRBJ1-2, the V gene TRBV12-3 or TRBV12-4; D possibly corresponds to TRBD1 (5 bases). The sequence came from a woman older than 75 in good health. The DNA of the CDR3 is TGTGCCAGCAGTCCCCGGGACCCGTTGCCACCTAACTATGGCTACACCTTC. This sequence encodes CASSPRDPLPPNYGYTF.